This is a list of T cell receptor beta chains from one sample in a study of beta chain features in type 1 diabetes. The table came from immunoSEQ multiplex PCR; TCRdb's copy has only in-frame clones and leaves some out. The sample records hundreds of thousands of clones, more than 12% being singletons. Sequencing was done on a sample of naive CD4+ T cells from blood. These TCRs come from a man in his late teens or twenties with type 1 diabetes. Each CDR3 is given with its conserved first and last residue. D genes are given only for firm matches. Clone sizes are given selectively: once, few, many, or a class where the clone is expanded.

TRBD1 | NA | TRBJ2-2 | TRBV10-3 | CAIGPWQGDGELFF | TGTGCCATAGGCCCGTGGCAGGGGGACGGGGAGCTGTTTTTT
TRBD1 | NA | TRBJ2-3 | TRBV30 | CAWSVMGQGITDTQYF | TGTGCCTGGAGTGTGATGGGACAGGGGATCACAGATACGCAGTATTTT
NA | NA | TRBJ2-7 | TRBV5-6 | CASSLISGGTSYEQYF | TGTGCCAGCAGCCTAATATCTGGGGGGACTTCCTACGAGCAGTACTTC
NA | few | TRBJ1-4 | TRBV19 | CASKLNRATNEKLFF | TGTGCCAGTAAACTGAACAGGGCGACAAATGAAAAACTGTTTTTT
NA | once | TRBJ2-5 | TRBV6-1 | CASSPGLRETQYF | TGTGCCAGCAGCCCGGGACTTCGGGAGACCCAGTACTTC
TRBD1 | few | TRBJ2-7 | TRBV29-1 | CSVGEPGQGSYEQYF | TGCAGCGTTGGAGAACCGGGACAGGGCTCCTACGAGCAGTACTTC
NA | NA | TRBJ2-3 | TRBV28 | CASSSPVGGMGLADTQYF | TGTGCCAGCAGTAGCCCAGTGGGCGGGATGGGGCTGGCAGATACGCAGTATTTT
TRBD2 | once | TRBJ2-5 | TRBV7-2 | CASSPTSTVQTQHF | TGTGCCAGCAGTCCGACTAGCACTGTGCAGACCCAGCACTTC
NA | few | TRBJ2-1 | TRBV28 | CASSPAHPYNEQFF | TGTGCCAGCAGTCCAGCTCACCCTTACAATGAGCAGTTCTTC
NA | NA | TRBJ2-3 | TRBV7-2 | CASSLRDSSTDTQYF | TGTGCCAGCAGCTTGAGGGACTCTAGCACAGATACGCAGTATTTT
TRBD2 | NA | TRBJ2-1 | TRBV6-5 | CASSYPGLANEQFF | TGTGCCAGCAGCTATCCGGGACTAGCGAATGAGCAGTTCTTC
NA | NA | TRBJ2-7 | TRBV6-5 | CASEGITRQYF | TGTGCCAGCGAAGGGATTACGAGGCAGTACTTC
TRBD1 | few | TRBJ2-1 | TRBV10-3 | CAIRGTGDEQFF | TGTGCCATCAGAGGGACAGGGGATGAGCAGTTCTTC
NA | few | TRBJ2-7 | TRBV28 | CASSLRPPGEQYF | TGTGCCAGCAGTTTACGGCCCCCAGGGGAGCAGTACTTC
NA | NA | TRBJ2-1 | TRBV28 | CASNKGGPSNEQFF | TGTGCCAGCAATAAGGGGGGGCCCAGCAATGAGCAGTTCTTC
NA | NA | TRBJ1-5 | TRBV7-2 | CASSLMGPPQHF | TGTGCCAGCAGCTTAATGGGTCCGCCCCAGCATTTT
TRBD2 | NA | TRBJ2-3 | TRBV5-1 | CASSFSGGAQDTQYF | TGCGCCAGCAGCTTTAGCGGGGGGGCCCAAGATACGCAGTATTTT
NA | few | TRBJ1-5 | TRBV30 | CAWSLHQGGQPQHF | TGTGCCTGGAGTTTACACCAGGGAGGCCAGCCCCAGCATTTT
TRBD2 | few | TRBJ2-3 | TRBV6-5 | CASGGGADTQYF | TGTGCCAGCGGCGGGGGAGCAGATACGCAGTATTTT
NA | NA | TRBJ1-6 | TRBV29-1 | CSRRGVAGAWDSPLHF | TGCAGCCGACGGGGCGTGGCGGGGGCTTGGGATTCACCCCTCCACTTT
TRBD1 | NA | TRBJ2-2 | TRBV25-1 | CASHGQGDTGELFF | TGTGCCAGCCACGGACAGGGGGACACCGGGGAGCTGTTTTTT
NA | few | TRBJ2-5 | TRBV29-1 | CSVEAPGNLQETQYF | TGCAGCGTTGAAGCTCCGGGGAACCTCCAAGAGACCCAGTACTTC
NA | NA | TRBJ1-2 | TRBV30 | CAWSDNFYGYTF | TGTGCCTGGAGCGATAACTTCTATGGCTACACCTTC
TRBD1 | NA | TRBJ2-1 | TRBV7-9 | CASSTTGGWNEQFF | TGTGCCAGCAGCACGACAGGGGGCTGGAATGAGCAGTTCTTC
NA | few | TRBJ2-1 | TRBV21-1 | CASSTEYRHYNEQFF | TGTGCCAGCAGCACGGAATACCGACACTACAATGAGCAGTTCTTC
NA | few | TRBJ2-3 | TRBV6-6 | CASSYWTAGADAQYF | TGTGCCAGCAGTTACTGGACAGCAGGCGCAGATGCGCAGTATTTT
NA | few | TRBJ2-3 | TRBV25-1 | CASSTPRGRYTDTQYF | TGTGCCAGCAGTACCCCTAGGGGGAGGTACACAGATACGCAGTATTTT
NA | NA | TRBJ2-1 | TRBV19 | CASSGAYNEQFF | TGTGCCAGTAGCGGGGCCTACAATGAGCAGTTCTTC
TRBD2 | NA | TRBJ2-3 | TRBV18 | CASSPFGTSGRDTQYF | TGTGCCAGCTCACCATTTGGGACTAGCGGGAGAGATACGCAGTATTTT
NA | NA | TRBJ2-1 | TRBV2 | CASGYNNEQFF | TGTGCCAGCGGATATAACAATGAGCAGTTCTTC
NA | few | TRBJ2-5 | TRBV5-1 | CASSIRTAQETQYF | TGCGCCAGCAGCATAAGGACAGCACAAGAGACCCAGTACTTC
NA | few | TRBJ2-3 | TRBV18 | CASSPLQPDTQYF | TGTGCCAGCTCACCCTTACAGCCAGATACGCAGTATTTT
NA | NA | TRBJ1-1 | TRBV28 | CASIENTEAFF | TGTGCCAGCATTGAGAACACTGAAGCTTTCTTT
NA | few | TRBJ2-7 | TRBV7-8 | CASSLRQSSYEQYF | TGTGCCAGCAGCCTCCGCCAGAGCTCCTACGAGCAGTACTTC
NA | few | TRBJ1-1 | TRBV30 | CAWSSTPGPNTEAFF | TGTGCCTGGAGTTCGACGCCGGGACCAAACACTGAAGCTTTCTTT
TRBD1 | few | TRBJ2-3 | TRBV9 | CASSVGAQGETDTQYF | TGTGCCAGCAGCGTAGGGGCCCAGGGGGAGACAGATACGCAGTATTTT
TRBD1 | few | TRBJ1-4 | TRBV19 | CASSTPGQGGEKLFF | TGTGCCAGTTCAACTCCGGGACAGGGTGGCGAAAAACTGTTTTTT
NA | few | TRBJ2-3 | TRBV7-9 | CASSSGTRGDTQYF | TGTGCCAGCAGCTCCGGGACCAGAGGAGATACGCAGTATTTT
NA | few | TRBJ2-1 | TRBV6-5 | CASSPSVAAHNEQFF | TGTGCCAGCAGCCCCTCGGTAGCGGCTCACAATGAGCAGTTCTTC
TRBD1 | NA | TRBJ2-3 | TRBV30 | CAWSVLRDRDGTDTQYF | TGTGCCTGGAGTGTACTCAGGGACAGGGACGGAACAGATACGCAGTATTTT
TRBD1 | few | TRBJ2-7 | TRBV19 | CASSIDGDRADEQYF | TGTGCCAGTAGTATAGATGGTGACAGGGCTGACGAGCAGTACTTC
NA | few | TRBJ2-3 | TRBV4-2 | CASSQDRLASTDTQYF | TGTGCCAGCAGCCAAGATCGGCTAGCGAGCACAGATACGCAGTATTTT
TRBD2 | NA | TRBJ2-3 | TRBV9 | CASSVALAGGSDTQYF | TGTGCCAGCAGCGTAGCTTTAGCGGGAGGCTCAGATACGCAGTATTTT
TRBD1 | NA | TRBJ2-7 | TRBV18 | CASSPGTGLRYEQYF | TGTGCCAGCTCACCGGGGACAGGGCTTCGGTACGAGCAGTACTTC
NA | NA | TRBJ2-2 | TRBV12-5 | CASGSPDRSGELFF | TGTGCTAGTGGTTCACCCGACAGGTCCGGGGAGCTGTTTTTT
NA | NA | TRBJ2-7 | TRBV5-6 | CASSSRGYEQYF | TGTGCCAGCAGCAGTAGGGGGTACGAGCAGTACTTC
TRBD1 | NA | TRBJ1-5 | TRBV7-2 | CASSLDRGQPQHF | TGTGCCAGCAGCTTAGACAGGGGACAGCCCCAGCATTTT
TRBD2 | few | TRBJ2-7 | TRBV25-1 | CASSVVAGGSYEQYF | TGTGCCAGCAGTGTAGTAGCGGGGGGTTCCTACGAGCAGTACTTC